This T cell receptor beta chain was recovered during a study of OX40 agonist ivuxolimab in advanced cancers. Across the whole study: Clinicians treated patients with ivuxolimab, an agonistic anti-OX40 (CD134) antibody. Allowance was made for prior anti-PD-1, anti-PD-L1 or anti-CTLA-4 therapy, and roughly 40% had some. Study-wide points: Relative to CD4+, CD8+ T cells held more expanded clones on average.

Generated by immunoSEQ multiplex PCR, the TCRdb table keeps only in-frame clones and is missing some. The sample has roughly 40,000 clones, 70% to 85% seen once. V gave up 5 bases and J gave up 1 base, with 17 bases separating them. Per germline, CDR1 MDHEN and CDR2 SYDVKM. There are 16 residues in the CDR3. About this clone: No antigen is known for it.

This chain uses TRBV28 with TRBJ2-5; maybe TRBD2 (6 bases). The material sequenced was CD4+ or CD8+ T cells sorted from blood, taken in a trial of the OX40 agonist ivuxolimab. This TCR was sampled from an adult with an advanced solid tumor such as melanoma, head and neck, liver or kidney cancer. The CDR3 reads CASSQKPPGLQETQYF. The DNA for the CDR3 is TGTGCCAGCAGTCAGAAACCTCCGGGACTCCAAGAGACCCAGTACTTC. Full variable domain (missing parts from reference TRBV28 and TRBJ2-5): DVKVTQSSRYLVKRTGEKVFLECVQDMDHENMFWYRQDPGLGLRLIYFSYDVKMKEKGDIPEGYSVSREKKERFSLILESASTNQTSMYLCASSQKPPGLQETQYFGPGTRLLVL.